The 27 T cell receptor beta chains reported below all come from one sample, sequenced in a study of T cells after yellow fever vaccination. MiXCR was run by TCRdb on the 5' RACE reads, yielding one entry per CDR3 protein. This table has approximately 12,000 distinct CDR3 sequences, about 5% appearing once. The sequencing used PBMCs, either bulk or a sorted T-cell subset (CD4+, CD8+, memory, or dextramer-sorted; not recorded which), collected on the day of the yellow fever booster vaccination. These receptor sequences come from a man aged 30-40 years who received the YFV17D yellow fever vaccine.

In its sample, this clonotype is medium-sized. The CDR3 sequence: CASSLSLSGRSPNTGELFF. The DNA for the CDR3 is TGCGCCAGCAGCTTGTCCCTGAGCGGGAGGAGCCCGAACACCGGGGAGCTGTTTTTT. The rearrangement joins TRBV5-1 to TRBJ2-2; 9 bases agree with TRBD2. Unmatched junction bases numbered 10, after V lost 1 base and J lost 0 bases. CDR1 is SGHRS, CDR2 YFSETQ, per germline. The CDR3 runs to 19 residues.

In this sample, this clonotype turned up many times. CDR3 bases: TGTGCCAGCAGAGAACCTACAGGGCTCTCCTACAATGAGCAGTTCTTC. It encodes CASREPTGLSYNEQFF. The chain has TRBV7-6 and TRBJ2-1; possibly TRBD1 for D (6 bases). Germline lookup yields CDR1 SGHVS and CDR2 FNYEAQ. CDR3 length: 16 amino acids. Trimming took 6 bases from V and 0 from J, leaving 15 bases between them. Combining the CDR3 with reference TRBV7-6 and TRBJ2-1 gives the whole variable domain GAGVSQSPRYKVTKRGQDVALRCDPISGHVSLYWYRQALGQGPEFLTYFNYEAQQDKSGLPNDRFSAERPEGSISTLTIQRTEQRDSAMYRCASREPTGLSYNEQFFGPGTRLTVL.

This clonotype qualifies as medium-sized. This rearrangement joins TRBV2 to TRBJ2-1; 10 positions match TRBD2. Trimming took 6 bases from V and 9 from J; bases not matched to a gene: 5. Germline V gene data show CDR1 as SNHLY and CDR2 as FYNNEI. This CDR3 contains 13 residues. The CDR3 loop reads CASRTSGRAEQFF. The CDR3 DNA follows: TGTGCCAGCAGAACAAGCGGGAGGGCTGAGCAGTTCTTC.

In its sample, this clonotype was seen many times. The CDR3: CASSPNGGSGDEQYF. CDR3 bases: TGTGCCAGCAGCCCGAACGGCGGGAGCGGCGACGAGCAGTACTTC. The chain joins TRBV5-5 to TRBJ2-7, with 7 nucleotides matching TRBD2. Germline V gene data show CDR1 as SGHKS and CDR2 as YYEKEE (reference sequence). V gave up 4 bases and J gave up 5 bases; unmatched junction bases: 12. This CDR3 region has 15 residues.

Within the sample, this clonotype is medium-sized. The gene calls are TRBV28 and TRBJ2-7, with D maybe TRBD2 (6 bases). Germline-derived CDR1 and CDR2 are MDHEN and SYDVKM. The CDR3 spans 14 residues. V lost 3 bases and J lost 7, with 16 bases in between. The CDR3 reads CASSFDGIAGEQYF. CDR3 bases: TGTGCCAGCAGTTTCGACGGCATTGCGGGGGAGCAGTACTTC. Full variable domain (remainder filled in from reference TRBV28 and TRBJ2-7): DVKVTQSSRYLVKRTGEKVFLECVQDMDHENMFWYRQDPGLGLRLIYFSYDVKMKEKGDIPEGYSVSREKKERFSLILESASTNQTSMYLCASSFDGIAGEQYFGPGTRLTVT.

This clonotype is medium-sized. V gene TRBV29-1 combines with J gene TRBJ2-3; tentatively, D is TRBD1 (6 bases). Trimming removed 7 bases from V and 5 bases from J, with 10 bases in between. The CDR3 has 11 amino acids. From germline, CDR1 is SQVTM and CDR2 ANQGSEA. CDR3 bases: TGCAGCGGGGGGCCTCGAGATACGCAGTATTTT. Its translation is CSGGPRDTQYF.

This clonotype qualifies as medium-sized (0.01 to 0.1%). The chain joins TRBV29-1 to TRBJ2-1; 7 bases align to TRBD2. V shed 6 bases, J shed 9 bases, and the junction held 8 bases outside the gene matches. Germline V lookup: CDR1 SQVTM, CDR2 ANQGSEA. The CDR3 is made up of 12 amino acids. Here the CDR3 reads CSVLGREIEQFF. CDR3 in DNA: TGCAGCGTCCTGGGGCGGGAGATTGAGCAGTTCTTC.

This clonotype was seen ten or more times. The V and J genes are TRBV4-3 and TRBJ2-2; the D is unclear. The CDR3 is made up of 15 amino acids. V lost 0 bases, J lost 5 bases, and 10 bases lay in between. Per the germline V gene, CDR1 is LGHNA and CDR2 is YSLEER. CDR3 DNA: TGCGCCAGCAGCCAAGAGGCTAGGGTTACCGGGGAGCTGTTTTTT. Residues: CASSQEARVTGELFF.

By frequency in the sample, this clonotype is medium-sized. V and J are TRBV5-1 and TRBJ2-3; D is unresolved. Deletions cut 1 base from V and 2 bases from J, with 11 bases between. The CDR3 sequence is 15 residues long. The germline V gene has CDR1 SGHRS and CDR2 YFSETQ. The CDR3 sequence is CASSLPSAVTDTQYF. Written as DNA, the CDR3 is TGCGCCAGCAGCTTGCCCAGCGCGGTCACAGATACGCAGTATTTT.

This clonotype was counted many times. The rearrangement uses TRBV7-2 and TRBJ2-2; the match to TRBD1 covers 8 bases. CDR1 and CDR2 (germline): SGHTA, FQGNSA. Trimming removed 5 bases from V and 4 bases from J; junction bases left unmatched: 6. The CDR3 sequence is 15 residues long. The CDR3, as DNA: TGTGCCAGCAGCCAGGGACAGGCCATCACCGGGGAGCTGTTTTTT. Translating it yields CASSQGQAITGELFF.

This clonotype was counted at least ten times. The J gene is TRBJ2-2, the V gene TRBV30, with D perhaps TRBD2 (5 bases). CDR3 size: 14 residues. Germline V lookup: CDR1 GTSNPN, CDR2 SVGIG (reference sequence). Deletions cut 3 bases from V and 1 base from J, with 9 bases between. The CDR3 sequence is CAWRISVNTGELFF. The DNA for the CDR3 is TGTGCCTGGAGGATTAGCGTGAACACCGGGGAGCTGTTTTTT.

This clonotype has ten or more counts. The chain joins TRBV7-2 to TRBJ1-4; a weak D match, TRBD1 (5 bases). V lost 0 bases to trimming and J lost 7 bases, with 15 bases between them. The CDR3 is made up of 16 amino acids. The germline V gene encodes CDR1 SGHTA and CDR2 FQGNSA. CDR3 bases: TGTGCCAGCAGCTTAGCCCCTCCCGGGGGTGGTGAAAAACTGTTTTTT. Translated, it gives CASSLAPPGGGEKLFF.

This clonotype turned up a few times. An end of the junction differs from the germline gene, which may be a read error. The J gene is TRBJ2-6, the V gene TRBV3-1; tentatively, D is TRBD2 (6 bases). The CDR3 has 17 residues. CDR1 and CDR2 from the germline V gene are LGHDT and YNNKEL (reference sequence). The CDR3 sequence is CACSQSGLTPGANVLTF. CDR3 DNA sequence: TGTGCCTGCAGCCAAAGCGGACTAACTCCTGGGGCCAACGTCCTGACTTTC.

By share, this clonotype ranks as medium-sized. This chain links TRBV29-1 with TRBJ2-7, with a weak D call TRBD1 (6 bases). CDR3 length: 13 amino acids. Trimming removed 4 bases from V and 4 bases from J, with 14 bases in between. The germline CDR1 and CDR2 sequences are SQVTM and ANQGSEA. This CDR3 reads CSVGVSQGYEQYF. As DNA, the CDR3 is TGCAGCGTTGGTGTAAGCCAGGGGTACGAGCAGTACTTC.

This clonotype was seen at least ten times. The chain joins TRBV20-1 to TRBJ2-7, with D unresolved. Between the trimmed V and J ends, which lost 1 base and 7 bases, there was a span of 17 bases. This CDR3 is 14 amino acids long. Germline CDR1 reads DFQATT; CDR2 reads SNEGSKA (reference sequence). The CDR3 nucleotides are TGCAGTGCTAGAGTCGACTGGAACCGAGGAGAGCAGTACTTC. Its protein product is CSARVDWNRGEQYF.

This clonotype came up many times. Its ends do not fully match the called genes, so a read error is possible. The chain carries TRBV20-1 and TRBJ2-2; TRBD2 agrees at 8 bases. CDR3 length: 16 residues. The germline V gene has CDR1 DFQATT and CDR2 SNEGSKA (reference sequence). The CDR3 region has the DNA TGCTGTGCTAGGCGTAGCGGGACCTCGAACACCGGGGAGCTGTTTTTT. Its translation is CCARRSGTSNTGELFF.

There are many counts of this clonotype. The V and J genes are TRBV10-3 and TRBJ2-1, with TRBD2 matching over 10 bases. The V gene end was trimmed by 3 bases and the J gene end by 9 bases; junction bases not matched to a gene: 8. This CDR3 is built from 15 residues. Germline V gene lookup returns CDR1 ENHRY and CDR2 SYGVKD. The CDR3 region has the DNA TGTGCCATCAGTGACTCTAGCGGGAGATCAATTGAGCAGTTCTTC. Residues: CAISDSSGRSIEQFF.

In its sample, this clonotype was seen many times. This chain uses TRBV9 with TRBJ2-5, with 8 bases identical to TRBD2. Trimming took 2 bases from V and 7 from J; bases not matched to a gene: 13. In germline, CDR1 is SGDLS, CDR2 YYNGEE. The CDR3 is 16 amino acids. The CDR3 DNA sequence: TGTGCCAGCAGCGTGCGGGGGGACTGGAGCGGCGGGACCCAGTACTTC. Its translation: CASSVRGDWSGGTQYF.

This clonotype was recorded at least ten times. J is TRBJ2-4 and V is TRBV5-6; D perhaps matches TRBD2 (5 bases). The germline V and J ends were trimmed by 4 bases and 1 base, with 9 bases remaining between them. The CDR3 sequence is 14 residues long. Germline CDR1 and CDR2: SGHDT and YYEEEE. This chain's CDR3 is CASSLVAAKNIQYF. Here the CDR3 DNA reads TGTGCCAGCAGCCTTGTAGCGGCCAAAAACATTCAGTACTTC.

This clonotype was recorded many times. V usage is TRBV29-1 and J usage is TRBJ2-7, with D perhaps matching TRBD2 (5 bases). Germline-derived CDR1 and CDR2 are SQVTM and ANQGSEA. V was trimmed by 6 bases and J by 9 bases, leaving 18 bases between them. There are 12 residues in the CDR3. The CDR3 here is CSVVTRYTAQYF. Here the CDR3 DNA reads TGCAGCGTAGTCACTAGATATACGGCGCAGTACTTC.

In this sample, this clonotype is medium-sized. This chain links TRBV7-8 with TRBJ2-1; TRBD2 matches at 7 bases. This CDR3 is 14 amino acids long. Germline V gives CDR1 SGHVS, CDR2 FQNEAQ. J lost 5 bases, V lost 3 bases, and 4 bases had no gene match. CDR3 sequence (DNA): TGTGCCAGCAGCTTGGGGACTATCCACAATGAGCAGTTCTTC. Translation: CASSLGTIHNEQFF.

Ten or more counts support this clonotype. CDR3 in amino acids: CASRFPVGTGGQDYEQYF. For the CDR3, the DNA is TGTGCAAGTCGCTTTCCGGTGGGGACAGGGGGCCAGGATTACGAGCAGTACTTC. V and J are TRBV12-2 and TRBJ2-7; the D call of TRBD1 is as the table states it, not checked on the DNA. TRBV12-2 is marked as a pseudogene. This CDR3 contains 18 residues.

This clonotype came up many times. The rearrangement joins TRBV25-1 to TRBJ2-3; D ambiguous. Between the trimmed V and J ends, which lost 3 bases and 4 bases, there was a span of 11 bases. The CDR3 has 14 residues. CDR1 and CDR2 from the germline V gene are MGHDK and SYGVNS. CDR3 sequence reads: CASSDSGWPDTQYF. The CDR3, as DNA: TGTGCCAGCAGTGATAGTGGATGGCCAGATACGCAGTATTTT.

This clonotype was picked up many times. The chain is built from TRBV3-1 and TRBJ2-7, with D possibly being TRBD2 (6 bases). The CDR3 is 12 residues long. V was cut by 4 bases and J by 6 bases, with 10 bases left in between. Germline V gene lookup returns CDR1 LGHDT and CDR2 YNNKEL (reference sequence). CDR3 coding DNA: TGTGCCAGCAGCCGACTAGATCGCGAGCAGTACTTC. It specifies CASSRLDREQYF.

This clonotype is labeled as medium-sized. The V gene is TRBV3-1, the J gene TRBJ2-7; no clear D gene. Germline V CDR1 and CDR2: LGHDT, YNNKEL (reference sequence). Trimming pared 5 bases from V and 0 bases from J, leaving 11 bases between. The CDR3 has 14 amino acids. The CDR3 region is CASSLTSVSYEQYF. For the CDR3, the DNA is TGTGCCAGCAGCTTGACATCCGTCTCCTACGAGCAGTACTTC.

The sample holds many counts of this clonotype. The rearrangement joins TRBV5-1 to TRBJ2-1; D could derive from TRBD1 or TRBD2 (5 bases each). The ends were cut back, 4 bases at V and 0 bases at J, with 11 bases in the middle. The CDR3 extends over 15 amino acids. Looked up from germline, CDR1 is SGHRS and CDR2 is YFSETQ. CDR3 coding DNA: TGCGCCAGCAGCGGGGACCCCAGCTCCTACAATGAGCAGTTCTTC. Translating it yields CASSGDPSSYNEQFF.

This clonotype is termed medium-sized. The rearrangement links TRBV27 to TRBJ2-2, with 14 bases matching TRBD2. Trimming removed 5 bases from V and 3 bases from J; junction bases left unmatched: 2. Germline CDR1 MNHEY, CDR2 SMNVEV (reference sequence). The CDR3 loop spans 16 amino acids. CDR3 sequence reads: CASSGGLAGDTGELFF. CDR3 DNA sequence: TGTGCCAGCAGTGGGGGACTAGCGGGAGACACCGGGGAGCTGTTTTTT.